This T cell receptor beta chain stems from a study of blood T cell repertoires in COVID-19. About the study: Specimens from acute and convalescent COVID-19 originated in the United States, Italy and Spain.

The table came from immunoSEQ multiplex PCR; TCRdb's copy has only in-frame clones and leaves some out. The table lists about 210,000 clones, approximately 80% of them singletons. Seattle's cohort entered during active infection and was followed longitudinally. CDR1 and CDR2 (germline): SGHNT, YYREEE (reference sequence). CDR3 length: 13 amino acids. The V and J ends lost 8 bases and 6 bases, in that order; junction bases with no gene match: 10. The TCR sequence derives from an elderly woman with COVID-19, enrolled during active disease. The material sequenced was peripheral blood. The chain joins TRBV5-4 to TRBJ1-2; 7 bases fit TRBD1. CDR3 amino acids: CASQGGPNDGYTF. The CDR3 DNA follows: TGTGCCAGTCAAGGGGGCCCCAATGATGGCTACACCTTC.